This is a list of T cell receptor beta chains from one sample in a study of blood T cell repertoires in COVID-19. Some clones are missing from TCRdb's copy, which holds only in-frame ones; the method was immunoSEQ multiplex PCR. The sample records about 210,000 clones, 80% being singletons. Material: peripheral blood. These receptors were taken from a human donor in a cohort sampled during active COVID-19. Each CDR3 is given with its conserved first and last residue. D genes are given only for firm matches.

j_call,d_call,v_call,cdr3_aa
TRBJ1-1,-,TRBV2,CASRPHGGTEAFF
TRBJ2-1,TRBD1,TRBV18,CASSPLGQDDNEQFF
TRBJ2-2,-,TRBV28,CAAEDTANTGELFF
TRBJ2-3,TRBD2,TRBV7-2,CASSSDSGPRLDTQYF
TRBJ1-1,TRBD1,TRBV7-2,CASSWGQGETEAFF
TRBJ2-3,TRBD1,TRBV2,CASNDRGTDTQYF
TRBJ1-6,-,TRBV27,CASSSFGTQDSPLHF
TRBJ1-2,TRBD1,TRBV18,CASSPAGDSLYGYTF
TRBJ2-4,-,TRBV11-1,CASSPGGLNIQYF
TRBJ1-1,-,TRBV2,CASSRTATNTEAFF
TRBJ2-3,-,TRBV19,CASSRGSFTDTQYF
TRBJ2-7,-,TRBV21-1,CASSSPMGTSGGPSYEQYF
TRBJ2-3,-,TRBV28,CASSFWSGASTDTQYF
TRBJ1-2,TRBD1,TRBV2,CASSDNRGQSYGYTF
TRBJ2-7,-,TRBV6-5,CATSRDEQYF
TRBJ1-2,-,TRBV10-3,CAIVAGGRNYGYTF
TRBJ1-1,TRBD1,TRBV10-1,CASAEGGRNTEAFF
TRBJ1-6,TRBD1,TRBV6-5,CASTDDRGNSPLHF
TRBJ1-2,TRBD1,TRBV28,CASRMGQNYGYTF
TRBJ1-1,TRBD1,TRBV3-1/TRBV3-2,CASSRGGGTEAFF
TRBJ1-5,-,TRBV16,CASSPPGRGQPQHF
TRBJ2-7,-,TRBV5-1,CASSEGSGFFHEQYF
TRBJ2-6,-,TRBV28,CASRQAGANVLTF
TRBJ1-2,TRBD1,TRBV28,CASRIGGTGGIHNYGYTF
TRBJ2-7,TRBD2,TRBV5-1,CASSLGAGVDEQYF
TRBJ1-4,TRBD1,TRBV7-9,CASSLQDRAREKLFF
TRBJ1-4,-,TRBV7-9,CASSFRQENEKLFF
TRBJ2-1,TRBD1,TRBV29-1,CSAVTGGSYNEQFF
TRBJ2-1,TRBD1,TRBV7-6,CASSLRGTGESNEQFF
TRBJ2-1,TRBD2,TRBV3-1/TRBV3-2,CASRRDYGSYNEQFF
TRBJ2-1,-,TRBV5-1,CASSLVTSLDEQFF
TRBJ1-5,-,TRBV21-1,CASSKETWLGNQPQHF
TRBJ1-3,TRBD1,TRBV7-2,CASSFVKDRTGNTIYF
TRBJ1-3,-,TRBV7-9,CASSYTGSGNTIYF
TRBJ1-3,-,TRBV19,CASSIGTGYSGNTIYF
TRBJ1-1,TRBD1,TRBV28,CASSLSGTGGAGTEAFF
TRBJ2-7,-,TRBV5-6,CASKYGISYEQYF
TRBJ1-4,-,TRBV3-1/TRBV3-2,CASSPRGLNEKLFF
TRBJ2-7,TRBD1,TRBV4-3,CASSQGQGGTYEQYF
TRBJ2-2,-,TRBV27,CASSFNSGSDTGELFF
TRBJ2-5,-,TRBV10-3,CAISDPLLEETQYF
TRBJ2-5,-,TRBV3-1/TRBV3-2,CASSQDWEETQYF
TRBJ2-5,-,TRBV29-1,CSVEDRRGWQETQYF
TRBJ1-3,-,TRBV11-2,CASSLDRASGNTIYF
TRBJ2-5,-,TRBV27,CASSLRSGRVETQYF
TRBJ2-7,-,TRBV19,CASSTGQPPYEQYF